A selection of T cell receptor beta chains follows, all from one sample in a study of blood T cell repertoires in COVID-19. Sequencing used immunoSEQ multiplex PCR; TCRdb keeps in-frame clones, though not all of them. Altogether under 250,000 clones are present, over 75% being singletons, with the ten largest covering approximately 7.9%. Sequenced input: peripheral blood. All receptors come from a woman aged 80 or older with acute or convalescent COVID-19. CDR3s include the opening cysteine and the closing phenylalanine or tryptophan. Fields, in order: CDR3 protein, CDR3 DNA, V gene, clone size, D gene, J gene. The D gene is left open where the match is weak. Rows may omit the clone size; those that give it use once, few, many or a size class.

CATSLDGYEQYF	TGTGCCACCAGCTTAGATGGTTACGAGCAGTACTTC	TRBV10-3	.	.	TRBJ2-7
CASSLNYEQYF	TGCGCCAGCAGCCTAAACTACGAGCAGTACTTC	TRBV5-1	.	.	TRBJ2-7
CASSIDVLASNYEQYF	TGTGCCAGTAGTATAGATGTACTAGCTTCCAACTACGAGCAGTACTTC	TRBV19	.	.	TRBJ2-7
CASSLTENGELFF	TGTGCCAGCAGCTTAACGGAGAACGGGGAGCTGTTTTTT	TRBV7-9	.	.	TRBJ2-2
CASSHQSGGETQYF	TGTGCCAGCAGCCACCAATCAGGGGGGGAGACCCAGTACTTC	TRBV3-1/TRBV3-2	.	.	TRBJ2-5
CASSGGSTDTQYF	TGTGCCAGCAGCGGAGGGAGCACAGATACGCAGTATTTT	TRBV5-4	.	.	TRBJ2-3
CASSQTGVSGYTF	TGTGCCAGCAGCCAGACAGGGGTGAGTGGCTACACCTTC	TRBV27	few	TRBD1	TRBJ1-2
CASSYIGAGDNEQFF	TGTGCCAGCAGTTACATTGGAGCGGGAGACAATGAGCAGTTCTTC	TRBV6-5	.	TRBD2	TRBJ2-1
CASSPKLSSYNEQFF	TGCGCCAGCAGCCCGAAACTGAGCTCCTACAATGAGCAGTTCTTC	TRBV4-1	.	.	TRBJ2-1
CASSALSSLNQETQYF	TGTGCCAGCAGCGCTTTGTCTAGCCTCAACCAAGAGACCCAGTACTTC	TRBV11-2	.	.	TRBJ2-5
CASEVMKTQYF	TGTGCCAGCGAGGTCATGAAGACCCAGTACTTC	TRBV2	.	.	TRBJ2-5
CASSRDSQETQYF	TGTGCCAGCAGCCGGGACAGCCAAGAGACCCAGTACTTC	TRBV11-1	.	TRBD1	TRBJ2-5
CASSLVYARPNNPYEQYF	TGTGCCAGCAGCTTAGTTTATGCCAGGCCTAATAATCCCTACGAGCAGTACTTC	TRBV11-2	.	.	TRBJ2-7
CASSLGGARQETQYF	TGTGCCAGCAGCCTAGGAGGGGCACGCCAAGAGACCCAGTACTTC	TRBV3-1/TRBV3-2	once	.	TRBJ2-5
CASSLFRASQPQHF	TGTGCCAGCAGTTTATTCAGGGCGAGTCAGCCCCAGCATTTT	TRBV27	few	.	TRBJ1-5
CASSQESGGADTQYF	TGTGCCAGCAGCCAAGAGAGCGGGGGGGCAGATACGCAGTATTTT	TRBV4-2	.	TRBD2	TRBJ2-3